This entry concerns a single T cell receptor (beta chain). Its antigen remains unidentified. The sample belongs to a study of cytomegalovirus exposure and HLA in healthy donors. General observations from the study: Later, TCR association rates were found to vary by HLA locus, highest for DRB1 and lowest for HLA-C.

Amplification used 60 Vbeta primers and 13 Jbeta primers. TCRdb keeps only in-frame clones here, not all; method: immunoSEQ multiplex PCR. The sample lists 200,000 or so clones, 75% to 85% occurring once. This clonotype was obtained from a woman younger than 30 in good health and CMV-seropositive. Sequences were obtained from PBMCs.

The CDR3 is CAWNSGQASGNTIYF. CDR3 DNA: TGTGCCTGGAACTCGGGACAGGCCTCTGGAAACACCATATATTTT. The chain combines TRBV30 with TRBJ1-3; 8 bases agree with TRBD1. The trim removed 4 bases at V and 0 bases at J, leaving 5 bases unmatched. Germline CDR1 and CDR2: GTSNPN and SVGIG (reference sequence). The CDR3 runs to 15 residues.